This T cell receptor beta chain originates from a study of liver allograft versus peripheral blood T cells. Study in general: T cell receptor repertoires in transplanted livers were compared with those in recipients' peripheral blood. Study-wide results and caveats: T cell receptor repertoires inside liver allografts reportedly differed from those in peripheral blood.

By sample share, this clonotype is large. What it binds is unknown. This CDR3 comprises 14 residues. In germline, CDR1 is GTSNPN, CDR2 SVGIG (reference sequence). The V end lost 2 bases, the J end lost 10 bases, and 18 bases lay between the germline ends. TCRdb processed the reads anew with MiXCR; each CDR3 protein has one entry. Found here are 3,000 or so distinct CDR3 sequences, roughly 16% of them singletons; the top ten hold 6% to 7%. The TCR sequence derives from a human patient who had a liver transplant. The graft donor may be the source of some T cells. The chain is built from TRBV30 and TRBJ2-1; maybe TRBD1 (6 bases). The CDR3 protein is CAWSTQSTDSEQFF. DNA for the CDR3: TGTGCCTGGAGTACACAATCTACGGACAGCGAGCAGTTCTTC.